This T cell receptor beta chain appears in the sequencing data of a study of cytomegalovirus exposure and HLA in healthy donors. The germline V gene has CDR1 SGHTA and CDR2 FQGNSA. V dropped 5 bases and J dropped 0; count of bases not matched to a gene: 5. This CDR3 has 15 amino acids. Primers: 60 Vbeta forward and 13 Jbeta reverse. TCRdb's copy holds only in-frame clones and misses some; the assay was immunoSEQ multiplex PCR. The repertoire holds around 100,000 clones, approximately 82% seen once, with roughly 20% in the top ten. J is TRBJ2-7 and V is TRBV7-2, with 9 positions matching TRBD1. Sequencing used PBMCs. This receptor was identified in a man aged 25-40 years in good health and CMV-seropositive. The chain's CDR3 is CASSPGTGYSYEQYF. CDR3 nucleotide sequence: TGTGCCAGCAGCCCGGGGACAGGGTACTCCTACGAGCAGTACTTC. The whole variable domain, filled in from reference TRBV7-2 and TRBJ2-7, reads GAGVSQSPSNKVTEKGKDVELRCDPISGHTALYWYRQSLGQGLEFLIYFQGNSAPDKSGLPSDRFSAERTGGSVSTLTIQRTQQEDSAVYLCASSPGTGYSYEQYFGPGTRLTVT.